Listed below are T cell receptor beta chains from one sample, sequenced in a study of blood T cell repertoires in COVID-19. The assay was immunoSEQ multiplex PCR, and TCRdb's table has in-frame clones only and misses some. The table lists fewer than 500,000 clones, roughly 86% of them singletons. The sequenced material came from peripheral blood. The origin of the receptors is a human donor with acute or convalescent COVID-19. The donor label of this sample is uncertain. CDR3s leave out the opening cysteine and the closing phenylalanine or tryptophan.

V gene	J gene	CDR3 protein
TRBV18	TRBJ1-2	ASSPLGQGRRLNYGYT
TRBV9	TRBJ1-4	ASSATRTNRGEKLF
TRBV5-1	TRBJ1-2	ASSDTGNYGYT
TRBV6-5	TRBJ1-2	ASKRGVGYT
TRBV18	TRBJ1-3	ASSPGGSGNTIY
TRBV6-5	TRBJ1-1	ASSYSMGGRNTEAF
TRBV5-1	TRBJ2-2	ASSLDSGRSGELF
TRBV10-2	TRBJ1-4	ASSQGGEKLF
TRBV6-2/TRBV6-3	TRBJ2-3	ASSRAGAVVADTQY
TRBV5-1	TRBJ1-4	ASSLTAGGNEKLF
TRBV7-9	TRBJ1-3	ASSPSRAGNTIY
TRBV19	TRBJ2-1	ASSIQAGGRYNEQF
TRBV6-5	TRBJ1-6	ASSYSKGRGTPLH
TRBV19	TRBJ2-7	ASSIEHFYEQY
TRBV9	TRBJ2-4	ASSATSVVAKNIQY
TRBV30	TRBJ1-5	AWSEFSGAQPQH
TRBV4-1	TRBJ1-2	ASSRPGQGADGYT
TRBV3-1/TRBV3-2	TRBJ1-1	ASSQDRGQGTEAF
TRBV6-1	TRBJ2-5	ASSEAGRGQY
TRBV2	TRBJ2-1	ASTRLPGAGRGNEQF
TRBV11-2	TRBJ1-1	ASSKRSPQGLNTEAF
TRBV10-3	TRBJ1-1	AISERGGDMSEAF
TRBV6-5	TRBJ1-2	ASSSLRNHYGYT
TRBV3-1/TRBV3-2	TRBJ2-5	ASSRTQETQY
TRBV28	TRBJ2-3	ASSLLTNTDTQY
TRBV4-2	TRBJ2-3	ASSNKLRTASTDTQY
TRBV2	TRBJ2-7	ASRLGNRGPEQY
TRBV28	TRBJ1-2	ASITTGYGYT
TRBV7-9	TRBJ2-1	ASSVGLAENNEQF
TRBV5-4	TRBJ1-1	ASSWGGQGARGTEAF
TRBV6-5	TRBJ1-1	ATSPMGVHWAF
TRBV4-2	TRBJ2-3	ASREWGGTDTQY
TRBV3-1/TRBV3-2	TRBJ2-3	ASRRGGSSTDTQY
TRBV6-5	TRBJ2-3	ASSRTSGSGTQY
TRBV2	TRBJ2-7	ASSVEGQGAYEQY
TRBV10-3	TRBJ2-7	AISESGTGTYEQY
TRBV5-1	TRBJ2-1	ASSSRHRVGDNEQF
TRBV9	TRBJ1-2	ASSAGHYNYGYT
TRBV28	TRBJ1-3	ASRPRGLAGNTIY
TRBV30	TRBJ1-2	AWRDILGAGYT
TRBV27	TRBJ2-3	ASSPRGRSTDTQY
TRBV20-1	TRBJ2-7	SARDYFEQY
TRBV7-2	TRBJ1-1	ASSHLLLNTEAF
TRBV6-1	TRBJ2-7	ASSEQTGRFLHEQY
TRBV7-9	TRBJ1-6	ASSLGDRGNSPLH
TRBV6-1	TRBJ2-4	ASRSTGLGNIQY
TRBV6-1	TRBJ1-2	ASSELSQRGYT
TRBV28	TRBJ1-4	ASRTTGVKEKLF
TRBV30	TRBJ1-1	AWNPGAPEAF
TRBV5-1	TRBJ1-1	ASRFQGILNTEAF
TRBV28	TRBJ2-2	ASSLGGGRELF
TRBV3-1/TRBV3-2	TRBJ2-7	ASSQGDYRGEQY
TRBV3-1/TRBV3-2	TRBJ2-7	ASSQVRPSGIKAPSSYEQY